The entry that follows covers one T cell receptor beta chain sequence. This table comes from immunoSEQ multiplex PCR, and its TCRdb copy is limited to in-frame clones, with some not included. Of 200,000 to 250,000 clones listed, 82% are singletons. The data are from a study of blood T cell repertoires in COVID-19. Source material: PBMCs or T cells enriched from blood (not recorded which). This clonotype originated in a woman between 55 and 75 years old who had recovered from COVID-19.

CDR3 sequence (DNA): TGTGCCAGCAGCTTTAGGGTATCCAGGGTAGGGACTGAAGCTTTCTTT. As protein: CASSFRVSRVGTEAFF. The V call is TRBV13, the J call TRBJ1-1; tentative D call: TRBD1 (5 bases). The ends were cut back, 3 bases at V and 5 bases at J, with 19 bases in the middle. The germline V gene has CDR1 PRHDT and CDR2 FYEKMQ (reference sequence). There are 16 residues in the CDR3.